This entry concerns a single T cell receptor (beta chain). Its antigen is unknown. This entry belongs to a study of cytomegalovirus exposure and HLA in healthy donors. Study as a whole: Prior work identified about 120 million unique TCR beta sequences in 150 million to 200 million T cells. Genetic ancestry analysis placed approximately 78% of the 398 donors that were genotyped in the Caucasian-associated cluster. Study-level points and caveats: Judged likely to be a sequencing artifact was a cluster of highly shared sequence variants.

Primers for the PCR totalled 60 Vbeta and 13 Jbeta. Clones were sequenced by immunoSEQ multiplex PCR, and TCRdb holds only the in-frame ones, with some missing. Of approximately 130,000 clones detected, over 75% appear once; the ten largest clones hold around 1.7%. The CDR3 is 13 residues long. Trimming shortened V by 1 base and J by 5 bases, and 9 bases separated the two germline ends. From germline, CDR1 is MGHRA and CDR2 YSYEKL. The TCR comes from a boy aged 5-17 years in good health and CMV-seronegative. V gene TRBV4-1 combines with J gene TRBJ2-7, with D maybe TRBD1 (6 bases). The sample was PBMCs. DNA for the CDR3: TGCGCCAGCAGCCAAGTGGCAGGGGACGAGCAGTACTTC. Amino acid sequence: CASSQVAGDEQYF.